Each of the 13 T cell receptor beta chains below was sequenced from the same sample in a study of cytomegalovirus exposure and HLA in healthy donors. Primers: 60 Vbeta forward and 13 Jbeta reverse. Generated by immunoSEQ multiplex PCR, the TCRdb table keeps only in-frame clones and is missing some. Of 100,000 to 150,000 clones listed, under 90% are singletons. Sequenced input: PBMCs. The receptors derive from a middle-aged woman in good health and CMV-seropositive.

This chain joins TRBV28 and TRBJ2-7; D not certain. Germline V gives CDR1 MDHEN, CDR2 SYDVKM. The ends were cut back, 6 bases at V and 7 bases at J, with 13 bases in the middle. The CDR3 covers 12 residues. CDR3 sequence reads: CASRSTSREQYF. For the CDR3, the DNA is TGTGCCAGCAGGTCGACCTCTAGGGAGCAGTACTTC.

The chain is built from TRBV6-5 and TRBJ2-3, with D perhaps matching TRBD2 (5 bases). The CDR3 spans 15 residues. Germline CDR1 reads MNHEY; CDR2 reads SVGAGI. V was pared by 2 bases and J by 0 bases, with 9 bases between. CDR3 bases: TGTGCCAGCAGTTACAACGAGGGAAGCACAGATACGCAGTATTTT. It encodes CASSYNEGSTDTQYF.

V gene TRBV13 combines with J gene TRBJ1-2, with a weak D call TRBD1 (6 bases). The CDR3 runs to 14 residues. Germline lookup yields CDR1 PRHDT and CDR2 FYEKMQ (reference sequence). V lost 3 bases and J 6 bases, leaving 14 bases between the germline ends. CDR3 protein: CASSFSTGWHGYTF. The DNA for the CDR3 is TGTGCCAGCAGCTTCTCGACAGGATGGCATGGCTACACCTTC.

This chain links TRBV7-2 with TRBJ2-5; TRBD2 agrees at 11 bases. The CDR3 loop spans 15 amino acids. Per the germline V gene, CDR1 is SGHTA and CDR2 is FQGNSA. V was pared by 5 bases and J by 4 bases, with 6 bases of the junction left unmatched. The CDR3 sequence is CASSPTSGRGETQYF. DNA for the CDR3: TGTGCCAGCAGCCCTACTAGCGGGAGAGGAGAGACCCAGTACTTC.

The genes are TRBV5-4 and TRBJ1-6; 7 nucleotides match TRBD1. The CDR3 length is 14 residues. After removal of 4 bases from V and 7 bases from J, the junction contained 5 bases not matched to a gene. Per germline, CDR1 SGHNT and CDR2 YYREEE (reference sequence). The CDR3 region has the DNA TGTGCCAGCAGCCCGGGACAGATGAATTCACCCCTCCACTTT. Translated: CASSPGQMNSPLHF.

The chain carries TRBV5-6 and TRBJ1-1; D call uncertain. Germline loops: CDR1 SGHDT, CDR2 YYEEEE. The length of the CDR3 is 15 residues. Trimming stripped 4 bases from V and 0 bases from J, with 13 bases between. The DNA of the CDR3 is TGTGCCAGCAGCGTCAATCCCGGGGTGAACACTGAAGCTTTCTTT. Protein: CASSVNPGVNTEAFF. Complete variable domain (other parts from reference TRBV5-6 and TRBJ1-1): DAGVTQSPTHLIKTRGQQVTLRCSPKSGHDTVSWYQQALGQGPQFIFQYYEEEERQRGNFPDRFSGHQFPNYSSELNVNALLLGDSALYLCASSVNPGVNTEAFFGQGTRLTVV.

The V call is TRBV30, the J call TRBJ2-5; D unresolved. Germline CDR1 reads GTSNPN; CDR2 reads SVGIG (reference sequence). Trimming stripped 2 bases from V and 4 bases from J, with 11 bases between. The CDR3 is 13 residues long. The DNA of the CDR3 is TGTGCCTGGAGTCGGCGGTCGAGAGAGACCCAGTACTTC. It translates to CAWSRRSRETQYF.

This chain connects TRBV11-3 to TRBJ1-2; TRBD1 is a possible D gene (5 bases). This CDR3 contains 17 residues. The germline V gene encodes CDR1 SGHNT and CDR2 YENEEA. The ends were cut back, 7 bases at V and 3 bases at J, with 24 bases in the middle. The CDR3 protein is CASISAGQGGGYYGYTF. The CDR3 nucleotides are TGTGCCAGCATTTCTGCAGGGCAGGGTGGGGGGTACTATGGCTACACCTTC.

Concerning this clone itself: A read error is likely, as this CDR3 ends without the conserved phenylalanine or tryptophan. V usage is TRBV5-4 and J usage is TRBJ1-1; D is unclear. Trimming took 1 base from V and 0 from J, leaving 7 bases between them. CDR3 size: 14 residues. Germline lookup yields CDR1 SGHNT and CDR2 YYREEE (reference sequence). The DNA for the CDR3 is TGTGCCAGCAGCTTGCCGGGGATGAACACTGAAGCTTTCCTT. Protein: CASSLPGMNTEAFL.

The chain is built from TRBV19 and TRBJ2-2; TRBD2 agrees at 16 bases. There are 19 residues in the CDR3. Germline V lookup: CDR1 LNHDA, CDR2 SQIVND (reference sequence). Trimming took 4 bases from V and 4 from J; bases not matched to a gene: 9. The CDR3 region is CASSTGTSGRADSTGELFF. CDR3 sequence (DNA): TGTGCCAGTAGTACCGGGACTAGCGGGAGGGCCGATAGCACCGGGGAGCTGTTTTTT.

The chain couples TRBV15 to TRBJ2-5; possible D gene TRBD1, 6 bases. CDR1 is LNHNV and CDR2 is YYDKDF in the germline V gene (reference sequence). This CDR3 contains 15 residues. The V end was cut by 0 bases, the J end by 5 bases, with 13 bases between. CDR3 nucleotides: TGTGCCACCAGCAGAGATGGGGGCAGGGACGAGACCCAGTACTTC. Protein sequence: CATSRDGGRDETQYF. The whole variable domain, remainder taken from reference TRBV15 and TRBJ2-5, is DAMVIQNPRYQVTQFGKPVTLSCSQTLNHNVMYWYQQKSSQAPKLLFHYYDKDFNNEADTPDNFQSRRPNTSFCFLDIRSPGLGDTAMYLCATSRDGGRDETQYFGPGTRLLVL.

A single count supports this clone. This chain links TRBV10-3 with TRBJ2-7; D might be TRBD2 (6 bases). CDR1 ENHRY and CDR2 SYGVKD come from the germline V gene. This CDR3 comprises 15 residues. Trimming took off 0 bases at V and 7 bases at J, with 16 bases between the two ends. CDR3 amino acids: CAISESRGLSSEQYF. For the CDR3, the DNA is TGTGCCATCAGTGAGTCGCGGGGACTCTCTTCGGAGCAGTACTTC.

V is TRBV6-4 and J is TRBJ1-1; no firm D call. V lost 4 bases and J lost 5, with 5 bases in between. The CDR3 runs 11 residues. Germline V lookup: CDR1 MRHNA, CDR2 SNTAGT. The DNA of the CDR3 is TGTGCCAGCAGTGCGGGAACTGAAGCTTTCTTT. Translation gives CASSAGTEAFF.